The 12 T cell receptor beta chains below all came from one sample that was sequenced in a study of cytomegalovirus exposure and HLA in healthy donors. PCR was performed using 60 Vbeta and 13 Jbeta primers. The table came from immunoSEQ multiplex PCR; TCRdb's copy has only in-frame clones and leaves some out. The data show fewer than 200,000 clones, approximately 81% seen once. Sequencing was done on a sample of PBMCs. The receptors derive from a woman aged 18-29 years in good health and CMV-seronegative.

A few counts support this clone. The chain carries TRBV6-4 and TRBJ2-3, with 9 positions matching TRBD2. The junction had 4 bases not matched to a gene; V was cut back by 2 bases and J by 4 bases. Germline V gene lookup returns CDR1 MRHNA and CDR2 SNTAGT. The CDR3 contains 15 residues. CDR3 region: CASSDEAGGADTQYF. The CDR3 nucleotides are TGTGCCAGCAGTGACGAAGCGGGAGGAGCAGATACGCAGTATTTT.

The chain links TRBV7-6 to TRBJ1-1, with D maybe TRBD1 (6 bases). Between the trimmed V and J ends, which lost 3 bases and 6 bases, there was a span of 14 bases. The germline V gene encodes CDR1 SGHVS and CDR2 FNYEAQ. The CDR3 is 14 amino acids. Here the CDR3 reads CASSFQTGRAEAFF. CDR3 DNA: TGTGCCAGCAGCTTCCAAACAGGGCGGGCTGAAGCTTTCTTT.

The chain employs TRBV4-1 and TRBJ2-7, with D possibly TRBD1 on 6 matching bases. In germline, CDR1 is MGHRA, CDR2 YSYEKL. The CDR3 spans 14 residues. V dropped 2 bases and J dropped 1 base, with 9 bases sitting between them. The CDR3 is CASSQQGISYEQYF. The CDR3 DNA follows: TGCGCCAGCAGCCAACAGGGGATTTCCTACGAGCAGTACTTC.

The gene calls are TRBV30 and TRBJ1-1, with a tentative D call TRBD1 (5 bases). The CDR3 runs 14 residues. CDR1 is GTSNPN, CDR2 SVGIG, per germline (reference sequence). V was pared by 0 bases and J by 3 bases, with 11 bases between. The CDR3 protein is CAWSVGGAHTEAFF. CDR3 in DNA: TGTGCCTGGAGTGTTGGAGGGGCGCACACTGAAGCTTTCTTT.

The chain couples TRBV19 to TRBJ1-1; 12 bases map to TRBD1. CDR3 length: 17 amino acids. Germline CDR1 LNHDA, CDR2 SQIVND (reference sequence). Trimming cost V 6 bases and J 4 bases; bases outside gene matches: 12. The CDR3 sequence is CASSRSGTGGKGTEAFF. CDR3 bases: TGTGCCAGTAGCAGGTCCGGGACAGGGGGCAAGGGCACTGAAGCTTTCTTT.

This clone appeared once. The rearrangement joins TRBV7-3 to TRBJ1-1; the match to TRBD1 covers 7 bases. CDR1 is SGHTA, CDR2 FQGTGA, per germline. Unmatched junction bases numbered 12, after V lost 5 bases and J lost 6 bases. The CDR3 sequence is 15 residues long. The CDR3 loop reads CASSQGGPRAAEAFF. The CDR3 DNA reads TGTGCCAGCAGCCAGGGGGGCCCTCGCGCCGCTGAAGCTTTCTTT.

The chain recombines TRBV4-3 with TRBJ2-7, with D possibly TRBD1 on 5 matching bases. Trimming stripped 4 bases from V and 2 bases from J, with 15 bases between. The germline CDR1 and CDR2 sequences are LGHNA and YSLEER. CDR3 length equals 15 residues. DNA for the CDR3: TGCGCCAGCAGCCCCGAATGGGGCGCAGCCTACGAGCAGTACTTC. Its protein is CASSPEWGAAYEQYF.

The chain employs TRBV13 and TRBJ2-5; TRBD2 agrees at 7 bases. Germline assignment: CDR1 PRHDT and CDR2 FYEKMQ (reference sequence). The CDR3 totals 14 residues. J was trimmed by 4 bases and V by 8 bases; bases with no gene match: 10. The CDR3 protein is CASCRLGEGETQYF. The CDR3 DNA reads as TGTGCCAGCTGCAGACTGGGGGAGGGAGAGACCCAGTACTTC. Variable domain in full (rest from reference TRBV13 and TRBJ2-5): AAGVIQSPRHLIKEKRETATLKCYPIPRHDTVYWYQQGPGQDPQFLISFYEKMQSDKGSIPDRFSAQQFSDYHSELNMSSLELGDSALYFCASCRLGEGETQYFGPGTRLLVL.

This clone has only one observation. Here the CDR3 reads CASRLRGQGSRSNQPQHF. The CDR3 DNA sequence: TGTGCCAGTAGACTCCGAGGACAGGGGAGTAGAAGCAATCAGCCCCAGCATTTT. The chain links TRBV19 to TRBJ1-5; 9 bases are shared with TRBD1. CDR1 and CDR2 (germline): LNHDA, SQIVND (reference sequence). V lost 6 bases, J lost 1 base, and 13 bases stayed unmatched. There are 18 residues in the CDR3.

The genes are TRBV4-1 and TRBJ2-5; 8 bases line up with TRBD1. The DNA matches TRBJ2-7 better at its end, which makes the J call doubtful. Germline values: CDR1 MGHRA, CDR2 YSYEKL. The CDR3 sequence is 13 residues long. The CDR3 nucleotides are TGCGCCAGCGGACAGGGTCATAACGTCGAGCAGTACTTC. Translated: CASGQGHNVEQYF.

The J gene is TRBJ2-7, the V gene TRBV5-1, with 13 bases that match TRBD2. Germline values: CDR1 SGHRS, CDR2 YFSETQ. Trimming removed 4 bases from V and 3 bases from J; junction bases left unmatched: 7. The CDR3 has 16 residues. CDR3 in amino acids: CASSPRTSGSGYEQYF. The CDR3 nucleotides are TGCGCCAGCAGCCCTCGGACTAGCGGGAGCGGCTACGAGCAGTACTTC.

The V gene is TRBV19, the J gene TRBJ1-1, with D unresolved. Trimming took 3 bases from V and 0 from J, leaving 8 bases between them. The germline V gene has CDR1 LNHDA and CDR2 SQIVND (reference sequence). The CDR3 spans 14 residues. CDR3 DNA: TGTGCCAGTAGTATGGAGGGATTGAACACTGAAGCTTTCTTT. Translating it yields CASSMEGLNTEAFF.